This T cell receptor beta chain appears in the sequencing data of a study of shared clonotypes between healthy human individuals. Genomic DNA of every subset was divided equally among multiple immunoSEQ plates. Libraries were prepared by immunoSEQ multiplex PCR; TCRdb keeps only in-frame clonotypes and omits some of them. Of under 2.5 million clones listed, 80% to 95% are singletons. Trimming at V came to 6 bases and at J to 4 bases, leaving 12 bases not matched to a gene. From germline, CDR1 is SQVTM and CDR2 ANQGSEA. CDR3 length: 17 residues. Sequenced sample: naive CD4+ T cells from PBMCs. The subset: CD45RA+ positively selected. The TCR originated in a man aged 18 to 29 in good health. Some clones in this sample may be carry-over from other donors' samples. The chain employs TRBV29-1 and TRBJ2-3, with 14 bases matching TRBD2. CDR3 sequence: CSVSGLAGESRPDTQYF. As DNA, the CDR3 is TGCAGCGTCTCGGGACTAGCGGGAGAAAGTAGACCAGATACGCAGTATTTT.